Listed below are T cell receptor beta chains from one sample, sequenced in a study of cytomegalovirus exposure and HLA in healthy donors. Generated by immunoSEQ multiplex PCR, the TCRdb table keeps only in-frame clones and is missing some. The sample includes under 200,000 clones, 65% to 80% of them seen just once. The sequenced sample was PBMCs. All receptors derive from a woman aged 30 to 39 in good health and CMV-seropositive. Both conserved end residues are part of each CDR3. Fields, in order: J gene, V gene, D gene, clone size, CDR3 DNA, CDR3 protein. The D gene is left open where the match is weak. A clone size is listed for some rows: how often the clone was seen (once, few, many), or a class if it is expanded.

TRBJ1-4 | TRBV20-1 | NA | NA | TGCAGTGCTGGACTGCGTGAAAAACTGTTTTTT | CSAGLREKLFF
TRBJ1-4 | TRBV6-6 | NA | NA | TGTGTCAGCAGTCGGGGGAAGGTTAATGAAAAACTGTTTTTT | CVSSRGKVNEKLFF
TRBJ1-5 | TRBV12-1 | NA | NA | TGTGCCAGCGGTTCACAGGGGGTATCCAATCAGCCCCAGCATTTT | CASGSQGVSNQPQHF
TRBJ1-3 | TRBV6-1 | NA | NA | TGTGCCAGCAGTGCTTCTGGCCCCTTCTCTGGAAACACCATATATTTT | CASSASGPFSGNTIYF
TRBJ1-4 | TRBV27 | NA | NA | TGTGCCAGCAGCCCCCAGGACTTGGGGAAACTGTTTTTT | CASSPQDLGKLFF
TRBJ1-2 | TRBV27 | TRBD1 | once | TGTGCCAGCAGTCCGACAGGGAAGGGTAACTATGGCTACACCTTC | CASSPTGKGNYGYTF
TRBJ2-6 | TRBV6-5 | NA | NA | TGTGCCAGCACCAGGGCTGGGGCCAACGTCCTGACTTTC | CASTRAGANVLTF
TRBJ1-3 | TRBV14 | NA | once | TGTGCCAGCAGCCAAGCAGGAAACACCATATATTTT | CASSQAGNTIYF
TRBJ1-1 | TRBV5-6 | NA | NA | TGTGCCAGCACCTCAGGGCAGTTGAACACTGAAGCTTTCTTT | CASTSGQLNTEAFF
TRBJ2-2 | TRBV5-6 | TRBD2 | NA | TGTGCCAGCAGCTTGCAACTCCTAGCGGGCCTCACCGGGGAGCTGTTTTTT | CASSLQLLAGLTGELFF
TRBJ1-1 | TRBV11-2 | TRBD1 | few | TGTGCCAGCAGCTTGGGACAGGGCACTGAAGCTTTCTTT | CASSLGQGTEAFF
TRBJ1-2 | TRBV10-3 | TRBD1 | NA | TGTGCCATCAGTCCCGCTGAGGGGGCCTATGGCTACACCTTC | CAISPAEGAYGYTF
TRBJ2-6 | TRBV7-2 | TRBD1 | few | TGTGCCAGCAGCTTAGGGGGACAGAACTCTGGGGCCAACGTCCTGACTTTC | CASSLGGQNSGANVLTF
TRBJ2-3 | TRBV9 | TRBD1 | NA | TGTGCCAGCAGCGTAGAACAGGGGGCCTCAGATACGCAGTATTTT | CASSVEQGASDTQYF
TRBJ2-3 | TRBV25-1 | NA | NA | TGTGCCAGCAGTGGAACCGAGAGGGGGACAGATACGCAGTATTTT | CASSGTERGTDTQYF
TRBJ2-3 | TRBV19 | NA | NA | TGTGCCAGTAGTGTCCGCAGCGGTACAGATACGCAGTATTTT | CASSVRSGTDTQYF
TRBJ2-7 | TRBV27 | TRBD1 | NA | TGTGCCAGCAGTTTGGGACAGTATTACGAGCAGTACTTC | CASSLGQYYEQYF
TRBJ2-1 | TRBV4-3 | NA | NA | TGCGCCAGCAGCCAGGAGGATTCCTACAATGAGCAGTTCTTC | CASSQEDSYNEQFF
TRBJ2-1 | TRBV6-1 | NA | once | TGTGCCAGCACCGGGGGCTCCTACAATGAGCAGTTCTTC | CASTGGSYNEQFF
TRBJ2-1 | TRBV6-6 | NA | NA | TGTGCCAGCAGTTACCCCCAGGGGTACAATGAGCAGTTCTTC | CASSYPQGYNEQFF
TRBJ1-5 | TRBV6-5 | NA | NA | TGTGCCAGCAGTTACTCCCGTAGCAATCAGCCCCAGCATTTT | CASSYSRSNQPQHF
TRBJ1-6 | TRBV4-1 | TRBD1 | NA | TGCGCCAGCAGCCCAAACCCCGGGGACAGCTATAATTCACCCCTCCACTTT | CASSPNPGDSYNSPLHF
TRBJ2-3 | TRBV11-2 | TRBD2 | NA | TGTGCCAGCAGCTTACAATCGGGGCTAGCGGGAGGGGGAGGAGATACGCAGTATTTT | CASSLQSGLAGGGGDTQYF
TRBJ2-7 | TRBV29-1 | TRBD1 | NA | TGCAGCGCCCAACCGGGACAGGGAACCTACGAGCAGTACTTC | CSAQPGQGTYEQYF
TRBJ2-7 | TRBV6-5 | TRBD1 | NA | TGTGCCAGCAGTTACTTTATCGGGACAGGCCCCTACGAGCAGTACTTC | CASSYFIGTGPYEQYF
TRBJ2-5 | TRBV13 | TRBD2 | NA | TGTGCCAGCAGCACGACTAGCGGGAGGGCCAGGGAGACCCAGTACTTC | CASSTTSGRARETQYF